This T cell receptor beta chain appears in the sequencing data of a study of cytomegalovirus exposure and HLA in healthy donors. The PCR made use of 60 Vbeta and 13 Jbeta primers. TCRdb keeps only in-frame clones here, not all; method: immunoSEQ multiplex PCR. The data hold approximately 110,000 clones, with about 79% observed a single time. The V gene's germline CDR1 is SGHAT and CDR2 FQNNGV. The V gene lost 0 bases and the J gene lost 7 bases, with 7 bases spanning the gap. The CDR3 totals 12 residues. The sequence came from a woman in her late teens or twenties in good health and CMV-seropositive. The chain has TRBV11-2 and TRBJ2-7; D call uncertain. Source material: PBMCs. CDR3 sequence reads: CASSLEMTEQYF. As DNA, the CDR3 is TGTGCCAGCAGCTTAGAGATGACAGAGCAGTACTTC.